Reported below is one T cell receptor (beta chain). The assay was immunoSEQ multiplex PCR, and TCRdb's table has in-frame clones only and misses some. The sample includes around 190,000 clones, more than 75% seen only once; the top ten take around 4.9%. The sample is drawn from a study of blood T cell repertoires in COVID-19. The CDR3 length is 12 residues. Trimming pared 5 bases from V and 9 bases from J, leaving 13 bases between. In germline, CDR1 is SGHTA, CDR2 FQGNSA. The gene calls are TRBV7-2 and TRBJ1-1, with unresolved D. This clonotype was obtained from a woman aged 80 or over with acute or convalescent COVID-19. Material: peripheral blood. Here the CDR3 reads CASSPREAKAFF. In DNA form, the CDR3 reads TGTGCCAGCAGCCCCCGGGAAGCCAAAGCTTTCTTT.